This T cell receptor (beta chain) was documented in a study of CD8 T cells in Susac syndrome. The CDR3 consists of 13 residues. The germline gives CDR1 MDHEN, CDR2 SYDVKM. V was pared by 6 bases and J by 1 base, with 9 bases between. Random hexamers were used to reverse transcribe an amount of about 0.5 to 1 ug RNA. TCRdb processed the immunoSEQ multiplex PCR reads anew with MiXCR; each CDR3 protein has one entry. The table includes tens of thousands of distinct CDR3 sequences, 85% to 95% detected once. Peripheral blood CD8+ and CD4+ T cells were profiled by TCR beta sequencing. The sequence was collected from a human donor in good health. The chain is built from TRBV28 and TRBJ2-5; the D gene is possibly TRBD1 (5 bases). The sequenced material came from CD8+ T cells from PBMCs. The CDR3 coding sequence is TGTGCCAGCAGGGCCGACAGCCAAGAGACCCAGTACTTC. Encoded protein: CASRADSQETQYF.